Below are 5 T cell receptor beta chains sequenced from a single sample in a study of shared clonotypes between healthy human individuals. The protocol was immunoSEQ multiplex PCR, while the TCRdb copy is restricted to in-frame clones and leaves out a portion. The sample records 2 million or so clones, around 96% being singletons. Naive-designated CD8 cells lacked CD45RO, were positively enriched for CCR7, and omitted terminally differentiated effector memory CD45RA+ cells. The sample taken for sequencing was naive CD8+ T cells sorted from blood. The receptors originated from a man younger than 35 in good health.

The chain is built from TRBV10-3 and TRBJ2-5; 9 bases fit TRBD1. The length of the CDR3 is 21 residues. Trimming at V came to 3 bases and at J to 2 bases, leaving 22 bases not matched to a gene. Germline V gene data show CDR1 as ENHRY and CDR2 as SYGVKD. CDR3 region: CAISDFRPGQGGRRVQETQYF. The CDR3 DNA sequence: TGTGCCATCAGTGATTTCCGACCGGGACAGGGTGGGCGCCGGGTACAAGAGACCCAGTACTTC.

The chain links TRBV7-6 to TRBJ2-5, with TRBD2 matching 8 bases. V lost 3 bases to trimming and J lost 2 bases; unmatched junction nucleotides: 2. This CDR3 is built from 14 residues. Germline CDR1 SGHVS, CDR2 FNYEAQ. The chain's CDR3 is CASSLTGGQETQYF. Written as DNA, the CDR3 is TGTGCCAGCAGCTTGACGGGAGGGCAAGAGACCCAGTACTTC.

CDR3 nucleotides: TGTGCCAGCAGCGATGGACAGATTGGCTACACCTTC. Amino acid sequence: CASSDGQIGYTF. The chain recombines TRBV6-1 with TRBJ1-2; possibly TRBD1 for D (6 bases). V lost 6 bases to trimming and J lost 7 bases, with 12 bases between them. Germline CDR1 MNHNS, CDR2 SASEGT. The CDR3 consists of 12 residues.

The J gene is TRBJ2-2, the V gene TRBV7-9, with 8 positions matching TRBD1. Germline trimming cut 0 bases from V and 3 bases from J; bases unmatched to any gene: 3. This CDR3 is 16 amino acids long. CDR1 and CDR2 (germline): SEHNR, FQNEAQ (reference sequence). DNA for the CDR3: TGTGCCAGCAGCTTAGCGGTACAGGGGGACACCGGGGAGCTGTTTTTT. Protein sequence: CASSLAVQGDTGELFF.

The chain couples TRBV4-1 to TRBJ2-7, with 11 nucleotides matching TRBD2. This CDR3 contains 16 residues. V lost 2 bases to trimming and J lost 3 bases; unmatched junction nucleotides: 6. Per the germline V gene, CDR1 is MGHRA and CDR2 is YSYEKL. Here the CDR3 reads CASSQLGGLADYEQYF. The CDR3 DNA is TGCGCCAGCAGCCAACTTGGGGGACTAGCGGACTACGAGCAGTACTTC.